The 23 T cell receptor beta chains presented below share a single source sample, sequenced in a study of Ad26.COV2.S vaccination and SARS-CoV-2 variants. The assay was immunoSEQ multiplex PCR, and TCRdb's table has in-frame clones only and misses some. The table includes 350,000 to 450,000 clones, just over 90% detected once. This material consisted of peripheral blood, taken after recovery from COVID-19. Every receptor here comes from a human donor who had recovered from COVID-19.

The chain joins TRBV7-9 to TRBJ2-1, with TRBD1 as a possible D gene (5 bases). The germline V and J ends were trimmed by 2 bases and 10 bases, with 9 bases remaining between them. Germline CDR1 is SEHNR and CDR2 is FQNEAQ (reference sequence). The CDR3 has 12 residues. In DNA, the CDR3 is TGTGCCAGCAGCTTACAGGGCCTGGAGCAGTTCTTC. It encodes CASSLQGLEQFF.

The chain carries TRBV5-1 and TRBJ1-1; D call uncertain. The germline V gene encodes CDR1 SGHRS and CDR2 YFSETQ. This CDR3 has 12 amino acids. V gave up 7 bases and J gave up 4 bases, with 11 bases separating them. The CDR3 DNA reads TGCGCCAGCCGCCAAACGAGCACTGAAGCTTTCTTT. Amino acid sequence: CASRQTSTEAFF.

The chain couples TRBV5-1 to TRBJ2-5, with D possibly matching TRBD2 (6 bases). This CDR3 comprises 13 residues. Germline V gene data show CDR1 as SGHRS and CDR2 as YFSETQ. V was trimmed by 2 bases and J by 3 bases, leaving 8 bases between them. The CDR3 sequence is CASSFPGEETQYF. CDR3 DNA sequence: TGCGCCAGCAGCTTTCCGGGGGAAGAGACCCAGTACTTC.

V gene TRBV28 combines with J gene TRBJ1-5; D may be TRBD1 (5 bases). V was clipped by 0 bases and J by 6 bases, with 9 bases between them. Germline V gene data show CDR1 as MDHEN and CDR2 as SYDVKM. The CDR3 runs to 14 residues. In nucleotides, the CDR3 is TGTGCCAGCAGTTTATGGGGACTCGCTCAGCCCCAGCATTTT. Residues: CASSLWGLAQPQHF.

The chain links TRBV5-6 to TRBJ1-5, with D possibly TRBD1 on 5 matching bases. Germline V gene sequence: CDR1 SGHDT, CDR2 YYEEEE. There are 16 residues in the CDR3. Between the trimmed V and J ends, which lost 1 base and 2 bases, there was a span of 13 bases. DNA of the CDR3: TGTGCCAGCAGCTTGTCCGGGGGTCAGGGCAATCAGCCCCAGCATTTT. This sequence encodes CASSLSGGQGNQPQHF.

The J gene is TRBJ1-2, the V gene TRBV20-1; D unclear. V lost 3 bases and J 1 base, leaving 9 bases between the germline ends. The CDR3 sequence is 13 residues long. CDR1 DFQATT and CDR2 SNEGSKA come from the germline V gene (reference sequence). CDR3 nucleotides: TGCAGTGCTAGTGTATTAGATAACTATGGCTACACCTTC. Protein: CSASVLDNYGYTF.

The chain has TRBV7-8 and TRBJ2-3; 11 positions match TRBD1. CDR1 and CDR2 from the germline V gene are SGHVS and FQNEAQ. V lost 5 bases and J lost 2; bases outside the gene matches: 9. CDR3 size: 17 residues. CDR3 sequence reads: CASSAPRTGGLTDTQYF. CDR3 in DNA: TGTGCCAGCAGCGCCCCCCGGACAGGGGGCCTCACAGATACGCAGTATTTT.

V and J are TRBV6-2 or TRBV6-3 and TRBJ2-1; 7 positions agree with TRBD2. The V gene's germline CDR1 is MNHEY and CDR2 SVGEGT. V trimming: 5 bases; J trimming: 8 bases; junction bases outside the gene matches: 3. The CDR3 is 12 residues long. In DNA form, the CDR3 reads TGTGCCAGCAGTCCCCGGGGGGATGAGCAGTTCTTC. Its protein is CASSPRGDEQFF.

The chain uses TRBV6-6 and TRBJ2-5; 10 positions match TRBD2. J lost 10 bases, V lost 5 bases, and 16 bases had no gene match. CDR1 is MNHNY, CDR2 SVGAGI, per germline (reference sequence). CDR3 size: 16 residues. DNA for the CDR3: TGTGCCAGCAGTATCCAGAGCGGGGGGGCCGGAGGGGGCCAGTACTTC. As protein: CASSIQSGGAGGGQYF.

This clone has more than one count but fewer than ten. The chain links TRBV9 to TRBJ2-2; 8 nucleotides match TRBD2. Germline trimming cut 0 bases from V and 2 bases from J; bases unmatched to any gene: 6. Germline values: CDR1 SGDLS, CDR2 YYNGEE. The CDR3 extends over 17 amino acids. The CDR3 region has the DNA TGTGCCAGCAGCGTAGGCAGCGGGGGCCCCAACACCGGGGAGCTGTTTTTT. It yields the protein CASSVGSGGPNTGELFF.

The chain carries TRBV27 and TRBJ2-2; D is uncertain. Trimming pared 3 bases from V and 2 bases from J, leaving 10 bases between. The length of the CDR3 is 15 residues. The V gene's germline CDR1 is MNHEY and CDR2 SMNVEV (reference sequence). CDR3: CASSFERINTGELFF. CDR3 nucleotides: TGTGCCAGCAGTTTCGAAAGGATCAACACCGGGGAGCTGTTTTTT.

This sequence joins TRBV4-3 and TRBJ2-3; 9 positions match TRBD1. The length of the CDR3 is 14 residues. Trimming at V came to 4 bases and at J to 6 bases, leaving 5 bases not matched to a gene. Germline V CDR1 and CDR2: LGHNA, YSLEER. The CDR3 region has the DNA TGCGCCAGCAGCCGAGCAGGGACAGGGGATACGCAGTATTTT. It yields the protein CASSRAGTGDTQYF.

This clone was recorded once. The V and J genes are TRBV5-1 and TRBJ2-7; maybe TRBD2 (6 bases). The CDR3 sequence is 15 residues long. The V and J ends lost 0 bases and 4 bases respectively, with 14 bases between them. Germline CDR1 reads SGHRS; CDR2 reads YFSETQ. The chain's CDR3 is CASSLAGDSPYEQYF. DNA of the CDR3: TGCGCCAGCAGCTTGGCCGGGGACTCCCCTTACGAGCAGTACTTC.

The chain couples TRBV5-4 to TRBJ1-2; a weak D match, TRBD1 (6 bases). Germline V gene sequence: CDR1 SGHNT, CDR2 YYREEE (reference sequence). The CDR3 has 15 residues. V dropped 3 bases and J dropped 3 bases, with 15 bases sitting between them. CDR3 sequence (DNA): TGTGCCAGCAGCTCCGGTGGAGGGGGTTACTATGGCTACACCTTC. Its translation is CASSSGGGGYYGYTF.

This CDR3 is CASSVDPRGGAGDNEQFF. CDR3 sequence (DNA): TGTGCCAGCAGCGTAGACCCACGGGGGGGAGCGGGGGACAATGAGCAGTTCTTC. V is TRBV9 and J is TRBJ2-1, with 8 bases fitting TRBD2. Germline V gene data show CDR1 as SGDLS and CDR2 as YYNGEE. The CDR3 runs 18 residues. The V and J ends lost 0 bases and 5 bases, in that order; junction bases with no gene match: 13.

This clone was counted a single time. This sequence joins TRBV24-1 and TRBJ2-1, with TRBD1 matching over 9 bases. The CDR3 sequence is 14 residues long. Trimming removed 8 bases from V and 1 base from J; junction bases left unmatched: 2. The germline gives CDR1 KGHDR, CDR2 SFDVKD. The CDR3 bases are TGTGCCACCAACGGACAGGGGTCCTACAATGAGCAGTTCTTC. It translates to CATNGQGSYNEQFF.

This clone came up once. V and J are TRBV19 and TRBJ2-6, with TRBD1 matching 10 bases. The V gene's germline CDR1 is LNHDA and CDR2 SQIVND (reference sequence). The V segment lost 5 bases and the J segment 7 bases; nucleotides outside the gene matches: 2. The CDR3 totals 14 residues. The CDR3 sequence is CASSDRGLANVLTF. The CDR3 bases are TGTGCCAGTAGTGACAGGGGGCTAGCCAACGTCCTGACTTTC.

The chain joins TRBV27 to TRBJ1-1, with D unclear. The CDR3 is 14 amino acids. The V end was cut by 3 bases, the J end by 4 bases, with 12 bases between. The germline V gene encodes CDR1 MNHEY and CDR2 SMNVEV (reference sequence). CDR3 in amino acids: CASSLAPSGTEAFF. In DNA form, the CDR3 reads TGTGCCAGCAGTTTGGCTCCATCGGGCACTGAAGCTTTCTTT.

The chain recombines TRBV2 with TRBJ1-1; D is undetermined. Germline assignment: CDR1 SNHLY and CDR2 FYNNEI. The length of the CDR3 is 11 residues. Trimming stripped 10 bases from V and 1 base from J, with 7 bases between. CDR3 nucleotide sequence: TGTGCCACCACGGAGAACACTGAAGCTTTCTTT. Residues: CATTENTEAFF.

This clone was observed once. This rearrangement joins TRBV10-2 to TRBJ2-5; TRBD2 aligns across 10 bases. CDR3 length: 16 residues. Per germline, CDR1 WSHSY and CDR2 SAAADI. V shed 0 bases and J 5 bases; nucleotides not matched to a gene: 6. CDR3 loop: CASSESSGGAGETQYF. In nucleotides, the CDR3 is TGCGCCAGCAGTGAGTCGAGCGGGGGGGCCGGGGAGACCCAGTACTTC.

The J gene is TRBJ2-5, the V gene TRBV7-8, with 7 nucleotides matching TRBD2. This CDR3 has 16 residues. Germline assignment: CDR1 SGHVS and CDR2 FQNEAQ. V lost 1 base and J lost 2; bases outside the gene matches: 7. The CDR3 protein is CASSLVAGVDQETQYF. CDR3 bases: TGTGCCAGCAGCTTAGTGGCGGGGGTTGATCAAGAGACCCAGTACTTC.

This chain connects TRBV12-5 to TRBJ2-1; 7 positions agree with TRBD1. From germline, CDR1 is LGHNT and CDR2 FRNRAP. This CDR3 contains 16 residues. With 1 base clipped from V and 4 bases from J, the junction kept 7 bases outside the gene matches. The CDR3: CASGLAVGTAYNEQFF. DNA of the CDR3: TGTGCTAGTGGTTTGGCTGTTGGGACAGCGTACAATGAGCAGTTCTTC.

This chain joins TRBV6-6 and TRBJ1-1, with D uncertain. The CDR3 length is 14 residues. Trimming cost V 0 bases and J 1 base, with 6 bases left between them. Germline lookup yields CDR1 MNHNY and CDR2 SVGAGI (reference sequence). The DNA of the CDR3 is TGTGCCAGCAGTTACTCGCGAGAGAACACTGAAGCTTTCTTT. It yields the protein CASSYSRENTEAFF.